Following are 27 T cell receptor beta chains from one sample sequenced in a study of cytomegalovirus exposure and HLA in healthy donors (dated by TCRdb to 2016 to 2017). The receptor library was made with the immunoSEQ multiplex PCR assay. The multiplex PCR relied on a mix of 60 forward primers for TCR Vbeta segments and 13 reverse primers for TCR Jbeta segments. Not all clones reach the TCRdb copy of this immuneACCESS table, which keeps in-frame sequences only. Checked studies attribute under half of the gap to unresolved V genes and leave the rest unexplained. In all, the sample holds around 200,000 clones, and roughly 73% of those were seen once. 2.5% to 3.5% of the sample is held by the ten biggest clonotypes. Sample: PBMCs. These receptors all stem from a female donor in good health and CMV-seronegative.

In its sample, this clone was seen once. The chain is built from TRBV25-1 and TRBJ2-7; 12 bases line up with TRBD2. V dropped 3 bases and J dropped 9; count of bases not matched to a gene: 9. CDR1 and CDR2 (germline): MGHDK, SYGVNS. This CDR3 contains 15 residues. In nucleotides, the CDR3 is TGTGCCAGCAGTGACCCCCGGCTAGCGGGAGGGCGGCAGTACTTC. Protein: CASSDPRLAGGRQYF.

This clone was observed a handful of times. V is TRBV2 and J is TRBJ2-3; 8 bases agree with TRBD2. V shed 6 bases and J 1 base; nucleotides not matched to a gene: 3. This CDR3 is 14 amino acids long. Germline CDR1 is SNHLY and CDR2 is FYNNEI. Here the CDR3 reads CASRLAGRTDTQYF. CDR3 nucleotides: TGTGCCAGCAGGTTAGCGGGACGCACAGATACGCAGTATTTT.

The chain joins TRBV9 to TRBJ1-2; 8 bases match TRBD1. V shed 4 bases, J shed 7 bases, and the junction held 9 bases outside the gene matches. The germline V gene has CDR1 SGDLS and CDR2 YYNGEE. The CDR3 is 14 amino acids. In nucleotides, the CDR3 is TGTGCCAGCAGCACTCGGACAGGGATTACTGGCTACACCTTC. Translation gives CASSTRTGITGYTF.

The gene calls are TRBV7-9 and TRBJ1-5; TRBD1 agrees at 9 bases. The V and J ends lost 1 base and 0 bases, in that order; junction bases with no gene match: 4. Germline V gives CDR1 SEHNR, CDR2 FQNEAQ (reference sequence). The CDR3 sequence is 17 residues long. The CDR3: CASSLVGQGNSNQPQHF. The CDR3 nucleotides are TGTGCCAGCAGCTTAGTGGGACAGGGTAATAGCAATCAGCCCCAGCATTTT.

The chain has TRBV2 and TRBJ1-5; D possibly corresponds to TRBD1 (6 bases). The CDR3 runs to 14 residues. Trimming took 1 base from V and 11 from J, leaving 15 bases between them. Germline CDR1 and CDR2: SNHLY and FYNNEI. The DNA of the CDR3 is TGTGCCAGCAGTGAAGGGCGGACAGCCGGGGCCCAGCATTTT. Translating it yields CASSEGRTAGAQHF.

The chain joins TRBV6-5 to TRBJ2-7; tentatively, D is TRBD1 (6 bases). The CDR3 spans 14 residues. V lost 6 bases and J lost 0, with 12 bases in between. Germline assignment: CDR1 MNHEY and CDR2 SVGAGI. The CDR3 loop is CASSRDRSSYEQYF. Written as DNA, the CDR3 is TGTGCCAGCAGCAGAGACAGGAGCTCCTACGAGCAGTACTTC.

The genes are TRBV10-3 and TRBJ2-2, with a possible D match to TRBD2 (7 bases). Germline assignment: CDR1 ENHRY and CDR2 SYGVKD. The CDR3 is 16 amino acids. V lost 3 bases to trimming and J lost 4 bases, with 15 bases between them. The CDR3 spells CAISDRAGAGTGELFF. The DNA for the CDR3 is TGTGCCATCAGTGATAGGGCGGGGGCAGGCACCGGGGAGCTGTTTTTT.

This sequence joins TRBV29-1 and TRBJ1-1; D unresolved. Deletions cut 4 bases from V and 0 bases from J, with 9 bases between. Germline lookup yields CDR1 SQVTM and CDR2 ANQGSEA. The CDR3 is made up of 13 amino acids. In DNA, the CDR3 is TGCAGCGTTGGGCGGCCGGTGAACACTGAAGCTTTCTTT. This encodes CSVGRPVNTEAFF.

The chain joins TRBV30 to TRBJ2-3; 12 bases are a match to TRBD2. This CDR3 region has 17 residues. Germline assignment: CDR1 GTSNPN and CDR2 SVGIG (reference sequence). After removal of 0 bases from V and 4 bases from J, the junction contained 8 bases not matched to a gene. As DNA, the CDR3 is TGTGCCTGGAGTGTACCTCGCACTAGCGGGAGGTCAGATACGCAGTATTTT. Translated, it gives CAWSVPRTSGRSDTQYF. The full variable domain, its missing parts supplied by reference TRBV30 and TRBJ2-3, is SQTIHQWPATLVQPVGSPLSLECTVEGTSNPNLYWYRQAAGRGLQLLFYSVGIGQISSEVPQNLSASRPQDRQFILSSKKLLLSDSGFYLCAWSVPRTSGRSDTQYFGPGTRLTVL.

This chain connects TRBV19 to TRBJ1-5; 8 nucleotides align to TRBD1. The CDR3 is 16 residues long. Per the germline V gene, CDR1 is LNHDA and CDR2 is SQIVND (reference sequence). V trimming: 5 bases; J trimming: 7 bases; junction bases outside the gene matches: 13. The CDR3 region is CASSLRAGTGSQPQHF. DNA of the CDR3: TGTGCCAGTAGTCTTCGAGCCGGGACAGGAAGCCAGCCCCAGCATTTT.

The V gene is TRBV29-1, the J gene TRBJ2-5; TRBD1 might be the D (6 bases). Germline assignment: CDR1 SQVTM and CDR2 ANQGSEA. This CDR3 is 16 amino acids long. Deletions cut 5 bases from V and 4 bases from J, with 23 bases between. The CDR3 coding sequence is TGCAGCGTTTCCAACCCAGGCAGGGGCGCAGGAGAGACCCAGTACTTC. Protein: CSVSNPGRGAGETQYF.

The chain employs TRBV5-1 and TRBJ2-5; 9 nucleotides line up with TRBD1. Gene TRBJ2-7 matches the end of the DNA better, so the J call may be wrong. The CDR3 loop spans 15 amino acids. Germline values: CDR1 SGHRS, CDR2 YFSETQ. The CDR3 spells CASSLEGQGNYEQYF. The CDR3 DNA is TGCGCCAGCAGCTTGGAGGGACAGGGTAACTACGAGCAGTACTTC.

The chain is built from TRBV19 and TRBJ2-7; maybe TRBD1 (5 bases). Germline assignment: CDR1 LNHDA and CDR2 SQIVND (reference sequence). CDR3 length equals 14 residues. The V and J ends lost 3 bases and 3 bases respectively, with 12 bases between them. CDR3 coding DNA: TGTGCCAGTAGTATGGGGCAGGCCGTCTACGAGCAGTACTTC. Residues: CASSMGQAVYEQYF.

The chain links TRBV30 to TRBJ1-5; D is uncertain. In germline, CDR1 is GTSNPN, CDR2 SVGIG (reference sequence). This CDR3 spans 13 amino acids. V shed 2 bases and J shed 0 bases, with 5 bases lying between them. The CDR3 loop is CAWSTYSNQPQHF. The CDR3 bases are TGTGCCTGGAGTACATATAGCAATCAGCCCCAGCATTTT.

This clone was seen a handful of times. This chain links TRBV28 with TRBJ2-7, with D possibly TRBD1 on 6 matching bases. From germline, CDR1 is MDHEN and CDR2 SYDVKM. Trimming took off 4 bases at V and 4 bases at J, with 8 bases between the two ends. The CDR3 sequence is 12 residues long. The CDR3 coding sequence is TGTGCCAGCAGTTCAAGGGGGTACGAGCAGTACTTC. It encodes CASSSRGYEQYF.

Of note for this clone: Sequence at one end of the junction differs from germline and may be a read error. The V call is TRBV7-9, the J call TRBJ2-5; TRBD1 is a possible D gene (6 bases). Germline-derived CDR1 and CDR2 are SEHNR and FQNEAQ (reference sequence). This CDR3 has 16 amino acids. CDR3 protein: CSSSPPSTGKGETQYF. In DNA form, the CDR3 reads TGTTCCAGCAGCCCGCCCTCGACAGGAAAGGGAGAGACCCAGTACTTC.

The chain links TRBV5-1 to TRBJ2-1, with 9 bases aligning to TRBD2. Germline V gene data show CDR1 as SGHRS and CDR2 as YFSETQ. Trimming removed 1 base from V and 2 bases from J; junction bases left unmatched: 4. The CDR3 is made up of 16 amino acids. The CDR3 loop reads CASSLLGGGAYNEQFF. DNA for the CDR3: TGCGCCAGCAGCTTGTTAGGCGGGGGGGCCTACAATGAGCAGTTCTTC.

The J gene is TRBJ2-2, the V gene TRBV7-8; possible D gene TRBD2, 5 bases. Germline-derived CDR1 and CDR2 are SGHVS and FQNEAQ. This CDR3 comprises 14 residues. V shed 7 bases and J shed 1 base, with 10 bases lying between them. The CDR3 DNA sequence: TGTGCCAGCATCTACCGGGGGAACACCGGGGAGCTGTTTTTT. It yields the protein CASIYRGNTGELFF.

The CDR3 region has the DNA TGCGCCAGCAGCCCTCGTAGCGGGATAAACACCGGGGAGCTGTTTTTT. Protein sequence: CASSPRSGINTGELFF. The rearrangement joins TRBV4-1 to TRBJ2-2; 8 bases are a match to TRBD2. The J segment lost 2 bases and the V segment lost 4 bases, leaving 6 bases of the junction unmatched. The length of the CDR3 is 16 residues. The germline gives CDR1 MGHRA, CDR2 YSYEKL.

V is TRBV6-1 and J is TRBJ2-1; TRBD2 agrees at 9 bases. This CDR3 is built from 14 residues. V lost 5 bases to trimming and J lost 5 bases; unmatched junction nucleotides: 4. Germline CDR1 is MNHNS and CDR2 is SASEGT. The CDR3 DNA sequence: TGTGCCAGCAGTATTAGCGGGAGTCACAATGAGCAGTTCTTC. Protein: CASSISGSHNEQFF.

The V call is TRBV2, the J call TRBJ2-1; 9 nucleotides match TRBD2. The CDR3 contains 15 residues. CDR1 is SNHLY and CDR2 is FYNNEI in the germline V gene. V lost 3 bases to trimming and J lost 8 bases; unmatched junction nucleotides: 8. The CDR3 reads CASSDIAGDGDEQFF. CDR3 nucleotide sequence: TGTGCCAGCAGTGATATAGCGGGAGACGGGGATGAGCAGTTCTTC.

V is TRBV9 and J is TRBJ2-2; 8 positions agree with TRBD2. V trimming: 4 bases; J trimming: 2 bases; junction bases outside the gene matches: 7. Germline V CDR1 and CDR2: SGDLS, YYNGEE. The CDR3 consists of 16 residues. CDR3 loop: CASSPRTSGNTGELFF. The DNA for the CDR3 is TGTGCCAGCAGCCCAAGAACTAGCGGTAACACCGGGGAGCTGTTTTTT.

This chain uses TRBV11-2 with TRBJ1-1; possibly TRBD1 for D (6 bases). In germline, CDR1 is SGHAT, CDR2 FQNNGV. Trimming pared 5 bases from V and 5 bases from J, leaving 12 bases between. This CDR3 has 13 residues. The CDR3 here is CASSKQGGTEAFF. The CDR3 DNA sequence: TGTGCCAGCAGCAAACAGGGTGGGACTGAAGCTTTCTTT.

This clone turned up a few times. The V call is TRBV30, the J call TRBJ1-1; 7 nucleotides agree with TRBD1. V trimming: 2 bases; J trimming: 5 bases; junction bases outside the gene matches: 11. Germline lookup yields CDR1 GTSNPN and CDR2 SVGIG (reference sequence). The CDR3 spans 15 residues. The CDR3 DNA reads TGTGCCTGGAGTCAACTAGACAGGGATGAAACTGAAGCTTTCTTT. Protein sequence: CAWSQLDRDETEAFF. The whole variable domain, remainder taken from reference TRBV30 and TRBJ1-1, is SQTIHQWPATLVQPVGSPLSLECTVEGTSNPNLYWYRQAAGRGLQLLFYSVGIGQISSEVPQNLSASRPQDRQFILSSKKLLLSDSGFYLCAWSQLDRDETEAFFGQGTRLTVV.

V gene TRBV30 combines with J gene TRBJ1-5; possibly TRBD1 for D (5 bases). The CDR3 is 14 residues long. Trimming removed 0 bases from V and 6 bases from J, with 12 bases in between. Germline CDR1 and CDR2: GTSNPN and SVGIG (reference sequence). The CDR3: CAWSVPGVVQPQHF. The CDR3 nucleotides read TGTGCCTGGAGTGTACCGGGGGTGGTTCAGCCCCAGCATTTT.

This sequence joins TRBV13 and TRBJ2-5; 8 bases line up with TRBD1. The CDR3 length is 15 residues. The V and J ends lost 6 bases and 6 bases, in that order; junction bases with no gene match: 12. Per germline, CDR1 PRHDT and CDR2 FYEKMQ (reference sequence). The DNA of the CDR3 is TGTGCCAGCAGAGAAGCACAGGGGGGTATGAAGACCCAGTACTTC. This gives the protein CASREAQGGMKTQYF.

The genes are TRBV15 and TRBJ1-6, with a weak D call TRBD1 (6 bases). The CDR3 extends over 15 amino acids. V gave up 0 bases and J gave up 10 bases, with 13 bases separating them. Germline V gene sequence: CDR1 LNHNV, CDR2 YYDKDF (reference sequence). The CDR3 DNA sequence: TGTGCCACCAGCAGAGATCCGAGGGGGGGATCACCCCTCCACTTT. This translates into CATSRDPRGGSPLHF.